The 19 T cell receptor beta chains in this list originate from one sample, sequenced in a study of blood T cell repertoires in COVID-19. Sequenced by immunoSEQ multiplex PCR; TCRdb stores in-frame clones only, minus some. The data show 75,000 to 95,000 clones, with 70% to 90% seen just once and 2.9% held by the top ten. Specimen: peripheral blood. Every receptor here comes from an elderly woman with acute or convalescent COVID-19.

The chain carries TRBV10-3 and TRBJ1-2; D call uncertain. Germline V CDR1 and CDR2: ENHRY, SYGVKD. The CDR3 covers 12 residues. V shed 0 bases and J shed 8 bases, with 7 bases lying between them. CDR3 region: CAISESTDGYTF. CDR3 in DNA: TGTGCCATCAGTGAGTCTACAGACGGCTACACCTTC.

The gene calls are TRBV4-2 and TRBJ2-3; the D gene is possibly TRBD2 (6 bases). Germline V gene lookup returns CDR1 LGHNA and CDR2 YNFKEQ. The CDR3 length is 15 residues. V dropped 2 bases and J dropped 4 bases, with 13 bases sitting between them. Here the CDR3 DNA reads TGTGCCAGCAGCCAATCCCTAGCGAGCGCAGATACGCAGTATTTT. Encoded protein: CASSQSLASADTQYF.

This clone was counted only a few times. CDR3 DNA: TGCGCCAGCAGCCAAGACGTCGGTGTGGCTTTCTTT. It translates to CASSQDVGVAFF. The chain combines TRBV4-3 with TRBJ1-1; unclear D gene. This CDR3 is built from 12 residues. V lost 0 bases and J 11 bases, leaving 10 bases between the germline ends. The germline gives CDR1 LGHNA, CDR2 YSLEER.

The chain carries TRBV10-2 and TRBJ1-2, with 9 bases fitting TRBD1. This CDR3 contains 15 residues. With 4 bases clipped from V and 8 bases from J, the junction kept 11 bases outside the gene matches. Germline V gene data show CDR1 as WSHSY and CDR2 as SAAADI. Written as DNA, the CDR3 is TGCGCCAGCAGTGGTTTAACAGGGGGCTTAACCGGCTACACCTTC. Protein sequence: CASSGLTGGLTGYTF.

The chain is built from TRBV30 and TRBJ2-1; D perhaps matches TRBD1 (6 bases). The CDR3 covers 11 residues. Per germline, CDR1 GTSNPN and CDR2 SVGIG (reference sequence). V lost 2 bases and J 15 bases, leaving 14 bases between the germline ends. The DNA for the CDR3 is TGTGCCTGGAGTTCCCGGGACAACGGGTTCTTC. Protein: CAWSSRDNGFF. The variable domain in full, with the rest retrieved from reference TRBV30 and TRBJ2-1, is SQTIHQWPATLVQPVGSPLSLECTVEGTSNPNLYWYRQAAGRGLQLLFYSVGIGQISSEVPQNLSASRPQDRQFILSSKKLLLSDSGFYLCAWSSRDNGFFGPGTRLTVL.

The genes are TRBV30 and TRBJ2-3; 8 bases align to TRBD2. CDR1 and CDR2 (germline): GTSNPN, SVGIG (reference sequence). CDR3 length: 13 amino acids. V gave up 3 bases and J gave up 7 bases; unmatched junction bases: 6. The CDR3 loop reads CAWRSSGEHTQYF. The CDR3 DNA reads TGTGCCTGGAGAAGTAGCGGGGAACATACGCAGTATTTT.

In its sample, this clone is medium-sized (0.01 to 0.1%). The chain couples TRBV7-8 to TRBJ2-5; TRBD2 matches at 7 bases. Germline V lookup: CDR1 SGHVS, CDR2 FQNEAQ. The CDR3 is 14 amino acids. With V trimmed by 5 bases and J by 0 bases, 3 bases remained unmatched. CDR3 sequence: CASSVGTNQETQYF. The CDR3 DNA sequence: TGTGCCAGCAGCGTAGGGACTAACCAAGAGACCCAGTACTTC. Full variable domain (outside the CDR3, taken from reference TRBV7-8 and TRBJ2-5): GAGVSQSPRYKVAKRGQDVALRCDPISGHVSLFWYQQALGQGPEFLTYFQNEAQLDKSGLPSDRFFAERPEGSVSTLKIQRTQQEDSAVYLCASSVGTNQETQYFGPGTRLLVL.

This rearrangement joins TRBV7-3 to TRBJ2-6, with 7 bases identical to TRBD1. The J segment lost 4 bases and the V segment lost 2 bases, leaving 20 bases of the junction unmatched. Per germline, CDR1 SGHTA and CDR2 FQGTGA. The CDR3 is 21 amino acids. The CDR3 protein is CASSLYPKGALPSGGANVLTF. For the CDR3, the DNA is TGTGCCAGCAGCTTATATCCGAAGGGGGCTCTACCCTCTGGAGGGGCCAACGTCCTGACTTTC.

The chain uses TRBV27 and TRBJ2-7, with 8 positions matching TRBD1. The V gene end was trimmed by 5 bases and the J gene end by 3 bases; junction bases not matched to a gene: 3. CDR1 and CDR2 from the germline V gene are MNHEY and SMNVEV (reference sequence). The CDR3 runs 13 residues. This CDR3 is CASSDRGLYEQYF. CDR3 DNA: TGTGCCAGCAGTGACAGGGGTCTCTACGAGCAGTACTTC.

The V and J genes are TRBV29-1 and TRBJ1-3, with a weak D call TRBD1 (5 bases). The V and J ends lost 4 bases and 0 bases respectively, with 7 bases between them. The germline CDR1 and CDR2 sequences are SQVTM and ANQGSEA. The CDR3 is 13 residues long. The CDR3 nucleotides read TGCAGCGTTGCCCAGGGCTCTGGAAACACCATATATTTT. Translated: CSVAQGSGNTIYF.

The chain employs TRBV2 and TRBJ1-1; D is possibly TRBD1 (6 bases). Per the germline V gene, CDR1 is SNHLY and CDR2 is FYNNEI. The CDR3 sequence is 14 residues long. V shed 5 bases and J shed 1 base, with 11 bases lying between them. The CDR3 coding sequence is TGTGCCAGCAGTCTTCGACAGGCGAACACTGAAGCTTTCTTT. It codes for CASSLRQANTEAFF.

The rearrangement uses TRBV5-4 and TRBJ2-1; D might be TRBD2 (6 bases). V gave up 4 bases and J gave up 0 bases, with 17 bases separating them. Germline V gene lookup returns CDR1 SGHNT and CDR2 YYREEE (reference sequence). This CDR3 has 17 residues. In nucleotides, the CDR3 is TGTGCCAGCAGCAGGGGAGGACGGTCATCCTCCTACAATGAGCAGTTCTTC. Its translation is CASSRGGRSSSYNEQFF.

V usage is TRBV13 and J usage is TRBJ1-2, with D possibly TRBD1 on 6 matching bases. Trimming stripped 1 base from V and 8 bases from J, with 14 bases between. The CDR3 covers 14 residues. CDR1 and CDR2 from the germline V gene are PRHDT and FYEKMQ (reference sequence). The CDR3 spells CASSLAGGRGGYTF. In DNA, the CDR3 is TGTGCCAGCAGCTTAGCCGGGGGGCGAGGGGGCTACACCTTC.

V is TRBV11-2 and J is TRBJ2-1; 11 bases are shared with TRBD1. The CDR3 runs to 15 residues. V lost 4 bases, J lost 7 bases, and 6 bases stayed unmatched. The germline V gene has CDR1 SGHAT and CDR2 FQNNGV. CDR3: CASSSGQGGLNEQFF. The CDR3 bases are TGTGCCAGCAGCTCGGGACAGGGGGGACTAAATGAGCAGTTCTTC.

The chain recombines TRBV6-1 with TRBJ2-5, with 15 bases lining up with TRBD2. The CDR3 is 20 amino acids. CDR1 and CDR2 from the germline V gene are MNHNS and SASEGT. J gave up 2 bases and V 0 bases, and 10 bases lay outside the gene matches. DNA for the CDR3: TGTGCCAGCAGTGAAGCGGTCGGCGGAGGACTAGCGGGGGGGCAAGAGACCCAGTACTTC. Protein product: CASSEAVGGGLAGGQETQYF.

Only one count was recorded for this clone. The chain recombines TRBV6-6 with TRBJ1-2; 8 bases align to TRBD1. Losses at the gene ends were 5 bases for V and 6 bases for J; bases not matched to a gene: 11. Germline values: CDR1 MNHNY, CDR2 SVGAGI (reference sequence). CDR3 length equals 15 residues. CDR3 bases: TGTGCCAGCAGTCCTGACAGGGGTAATTGGAATGGCTACACCTTC. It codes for CASSPDRGNWNGYTF.

The CDR3: CASSERRTGRHLGAFF. For the CDR3, the DNA is TGTGCCAGCAGTGAACGCCGGACAGGGCGGCACCTCGGAGCTTTCTTT. The V and J genes are TRBV6-1 and TRBJ1-1; 8 nucleotides match TRBD1. Germline trimming cut 2 bases from V and 10 bases from J; bases unmatched to any gene: 15. Germline CDR1 is MNHNS and CDR2 is SASEGT. The CDR3 is 16 residues long.

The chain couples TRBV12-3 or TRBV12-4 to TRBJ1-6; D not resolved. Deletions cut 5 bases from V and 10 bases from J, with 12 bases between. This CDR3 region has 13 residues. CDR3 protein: CASSISSGSPLHF. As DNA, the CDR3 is TGTGCCAGCAGTATTAGCTCCGGCTCACCCCTCCACTTT.

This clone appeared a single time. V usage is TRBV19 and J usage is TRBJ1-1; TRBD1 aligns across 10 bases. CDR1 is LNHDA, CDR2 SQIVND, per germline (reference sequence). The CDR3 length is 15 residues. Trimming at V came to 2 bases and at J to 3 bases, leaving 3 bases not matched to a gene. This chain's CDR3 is CASSIRTGGYTEAFF. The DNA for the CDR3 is TGTGCCAGTAGTATACGGACAGGGGGATACACTGAAGCTTTCTTT.